Shown below are 21 T cell receptor beta chains from a single sample sequenced in a study of control samples from healthy donors and cancer patients. Only in-frame clones appear in the TCRdb table, and some are missing; sequencing was by immunoSEQ multiplex PCR. The sample gives roughly 50,000 clones, around 94% of which show up once; approximately 4.3% is in the top ten. Sequencing used blood. The receptors shown here come from a man aged 25-40 years in good health.

This sequence joins TRBV11-2 and TRBJ2-1; D is unresolved. V lost 3 bases to trimming and J lost 2 bases, with 14 bases between them. Germline lookup yields CDR1 SGHAT and CDR2 FQNNGV. The CDR3 extends over 16 amino acids. CDR3 residues: CASSFDLDGTYNEQFF. The CDR3 nucleotides are TGTGCCAGCAGCTTCGACCTTGACGGAACCTACAATGAGCAGTTCTTC.

The chain uses TRBV5-4 and TRBJ2-1; TRBD1 matches at 9 bases. CDR1 and CDR2 from the germline V gene are SGHNT and YYREEE (reference sequence). The junction had 3 bases not matched to a gene; V was cut back by 2 bases and J by 6 bases. The CDR3 is made up of 14 amino acids. CDR3 sequence: CASSLRQGVNEQFF. In nucleotides, the CDR3 is TGTGCCAGCAGCTTACGACAGGGGGTCAATGAGCAGTTCTTC.

The rearrangement joins TRBV7-2 to TRBJ1-5; D remains unclear. CDR3 length: 13 amino acids. V lost 3 bases and J 3 bases, leaving 6 bases between the germline ends. Germline V gives CDR1 SGHTA, CDR2 FQGNSA. DNA for the CDR3: TGTGCCAGCAGCTTGGCGGACAATCAGCCCCAGCATTTT. Translating gives CASSLADNQPQHF.

CDR3 residues: CASSLDFYGRGSYEQYF. DNA of the CDR3: TGTGCCAGCAGCTTAGACTTTTACGGGAGGGGGTCCTACGAGCAGTACTTC. The chain joins TRBV7-9 to TRBJ2-7, with 8 bases identical to TRBD2. Germline V gives CDR1 SEHNR, CDR2 FQNEAQ (reference sequence). The CDR3 contains 17 residues. V was clipped by 1 base and J by 1 base; unmatched bases: 9.

V gene TRBV10-3 combines with J gene TRBJ2-2; 9 bases fit TRBD2. V was clipped by 7 bases and J by 7 bases; unmatched bases: 10. Germline V gene lookup returns CDR1 ENHRY and CDR2 SYGVKD. The CDR3 is 15 residues long. CDR3 in DNA: TGTGCCATCACCCCGGGCGGGGGGGATGTCGGGGAGCTGTTTTTT. It translates to CAITPGGGDVGELFF.

The CDR3 DNA is TGCAGTGCTAGTGACAGGCTGAACACTGAAGCTTTCTTT. Its translation is CSASDRLNTEAFF. The chain has TRBV20-1 and TRBJ1-1, with D maybe TRBD1 (6 bases). Trimming pared 3 bases from V and 0 bases from J, leaving 8 bases between. The CDR3 extends over 13 amino acids. Per the germline V gene, CDR1 is DFQATT and CDR2 is SNEGSKA (reference sequence).

The rearrangement joins TRBV18 to TRBJ1-6; 9 bases line up with TRBD1. The CDR3 covers 16 residues. Germline CDR1 and CDR2: KGHSH and LQKENI. The V and J ends lost 0 bases and 7 bases, in that order; junction bases with no gene match: 4. CDR3 coding DNA: TGTGCCAGCTCACCACCGGGACAGGGCCTCAATTCACCCCTCCACTTT. Protein sequence: CASSPPGQGLNSPLHF.

The J gene is TRBJ1-1, the V gene TRBV7-8; no clear D. Trimming took 4 bases from V and 2 from J, leaving 14 bases between them. The CDR3 is made up of 15 amino acids. Germline V gene data show CDR1 as SGHVS and CDR2 as FQNEAQ. CDR3 sequence (DNA): TGTGCCAGCAGCTCCTCCTCGGTAGCAAACACTGAAGCTTTCTTT. It encodes CASSSSSVANTEAFF.

The rearrangement joins TRBV28 to TRBJ2-3, with TRBD1 as a possible D gene (6 bases). The length of the CDR3 is 15 residues. Trimming took 3 bases from V and 0 from J, leaving 10 bases between them. CDR1 is MDHEN and CDR2 is SYDVKM in the germline V gene. In nucleotides, the CDR3 is TGTGCCAGCAGTTTTCGTCAGGGGAGCACAGATACGCAGTATTTT. Translating gives CASSFRQGSTDTQYF.

Written as DNA, the CDR3 is TGTGCCAGCGAGGGGGCGGGGAGCACTGAAGCTTTCTTT. This encodes CASEGAGSTEAFF. The J gene is TRBJ1-1, the V gene TRBV6-6; 7 positions match TRBD1. The ends lost 8 bases at V and 4 bases at J; junction bases unmatched: 7. Per the germline V gene, CDR1 is MNHNY and CDR2 is SVGAGI (reference sequence). The CDR3 sequence is 13 residues long.

In this sample, this clone is medium-sized. The chain links TRBV6-4 to TRBJ2-2; D not certain. CDR1 and CDR2 from the germline V gene are MRHNA and SNTAGT. V was clipped by 2 bases and J by 3 bases, with 4 bases between them. The CDR3 contains 13 residues. For the CDR3, the DNA is TGTGCCAGCAGTGACAGGGACACCGGGGAGCTGTTTTTT. Translating it yields CASSDRDTGELFF.

The chain employs TRBV11-3 and TRBJ1-1; possibly TRBD1 for D (5 bases). Trimming took 5 bases from V and 5 from J, leaving 9 bases between them. CDR1 and CDR2 from the germline V gene are SGHNT and YENEEA. The CDR3 consists of 12 residues. The CDR3 nucleotides are TGTGCCAGCAGCCAAGGGGAGACTGAAGCTTTCTTT. Translating it yields CASSQGETEAFF.

J is TRBJ1-4 and V is TRBV12-3 or TRBV12-4, with D possibly matching TRBD1 (5 bases). This CDR3 contains 12 residues. Trimming took off 5 bases at V and 11 bases at J, with 12 bases between the two ends. In DNA, the CDR3 is TGTGCCAGCAGTCCAGGTGGGGGGAAACTGTTTTTT. Its protein is CASSPGGGKLFF.

The V call is TRBV10-1, the J call TRBJ1-4; 8 nucleotides line up with TRBD1. The CDR3 is made up of 17 amino acids. Trimming removed 11 bases from V and 4 bases from J; junction bases left unmatched: 18. Per the germline V gene, CDR1 is WNHNN and CDR2 is SYGVQD (reference sequence). CDR3 in amino acids: CADPGGRVGVGNEKLFF. In DNA form, the CDR3 reads TGCGCCGACCCAGGGGGCAGGGTGGGGGTAGGTAATGAAAAACTGTTTTTT.

The rearrangement joins TRBV27 to TRBJ1-5; 8 bases are a match to TRBD1. The CDR3 contains 17 residues. CDR1 and CDR2 (germline): MNHEY, SMNVEV (reference sequence). After removal of 1 base from V and 3 bases from J, the junction contained 8 bases not matched to a gene. The CDR3 loop reads CASSLFGRGQVNQPQHF. The CDR3 region has the DNA TGTGCCAGCAGTTTATTCGGCAGGGGGCAGGTCAATCAGCCCCAGCATTTT.

This sequence joins TRBV24-1 and TRBJ1-4; D not certain. The length of the CDR3 is 12 residues. The ends were cut back, 4 bases at V and 8 bases at J, with 7 bases in the middle. Germline-derived CDR1 and CDR2 are KGHDR and SFDVKD. CDR3 nucleotides: TGTGCCACCAGTGAGGGAGGCGAAAAACTGTTTTTT. Translated: CATSEGGEKLFF.

V usage is TRBV23-1 and J usage is TRBJ1-1; 8 nucleotides line up with TRBD1. TRBV23-1 qualifies as an ORF whose function is uncertain. The CDR3 has 15 residues. The ends lost 5 bases at V and 0 bases at J; junction bases unmatched: 5. This CDR3 is CASSYRTGLNTEAFF. The CDR3 DNA is TGCGCCAGCAGTTACCGGACAGGGCTGAACACTGAAGCTTTCTTT.

The rearrangement links TRBV7-3 to TRBJ2-1, with D perhaps TRBD1 (7 bases). Germline V gene sequence: CDR1 SGHTA, CDR2 FQGTGA. The CDR3 loop spans 13 amino acids. Trimming shortened V by 5 bases and J by 6 bases, and 11 bases separated the two germline ends. The CDR3 DNA follows: TGTGCCAGCAGCCAGGGGGGTGGCAATGAGCAGTTCTTC. Protein product: CASSQGGGNEQFF. The variable domain in full, completed from reference TRBV7-3 and TRBJ2-1, reads GAGVSQTPSNKVTEKGKYVELRCDPISGHTALYWYRQSLGQGPEFLIYFQGTGAADDSGLPNDRFFAVRPEGSVSTLKIQRTERGDSAVYLCASSQGGGNEQFFGPGTRLTVL.

V and J are TRBV15 and TRBJ1-3, with a weak D call TRBD1 (5 bases). Trimming removed 5 bases from V and 1 base from J, with 9 bases in between. The CDR3 is 14 amino acids. The germline gives CDR1 LNHNV, CDR2 YYDKDF (reference sequence). The CDR3 DNA is TGTGCCACCAGCTTTACAGGATCTGGAAACACCATATATTTT. This codes for CATSFTGSGNTIYF.

The table lists this clone with a few counts. The chain couples TRBV6-2 or TRBV6-3 to TRBJ2-7; 10 positions agree with TRBD2. Germline V gene lookup returns CDR1 MNHEY and CDR2 SVGEGT. V shed 2 bases, J shed 4 bases, and the junction held 2 bases outside the gene matches. The CDR3 has 14 residues. CDR3 amino acids: CASSYQLAGYEQYF. CDR3 DNA sequence: TGTGCCAGCAGTTACCAACTAGCGGGATACGAGCAGTACTTC.

The chain employs TRBV2 and TRBJ2-2, with D perhaps TRBD2 (6 bases). From germline, CDR1 is SNHLY and CDR2 FYNNEI. The CDR3 is made up of 13 amino acids. Deletions cut 7 bases from V and 4 bases from J, with 10 bases between. As DNA, the CDR3 is TGTGCCAGCATATTCGGGGGCACCGGGGAGCTGTTTTTT. It specifies CASIFGGTGELFF.